This note documents a single T cell receptor (beta chain) sequence. Its specificity is not known. TCRdb re-called the 5' RACE reads with MiXCR, one entry per CDR3 protein. The sample holds some 700,000 distinct CDR3 sequences, under 20% seen once. The sample belongs to a study of CD8 T cells in ankylosing spondylitis. Study findings and constraints: Matched ankylosing spondylitis synovial fluid reportedly contained a significantly enriched population of disease-linked clones. A TCR beta motif of eight or nine highly homologous variants seemed to mark ankylosing spondylitis blood.

V gave up 2 bases and J gave up 4 bases; unmatched junction bases: 8. The CDR3 totals 17 residues. CDR1 SGHTA and CDR2 FQGTGA come from the germline V gene. Sequencing input: blood, either unsorted or a sorted T cell fraction (not recorded which). The rearrangement links TRBV7-3 to TRBJ2-7, with 13 bases matching TRBD2. This receptor was identified in a male donor with ankylosing spondylitis. The CDR3 DNA follows: TGTGCCAGCAGCTTACCCCCGGGACTAGCGGGAATTTACGAGCAGTACTTC. Translating it yields CASSLPPGLAGIYEQYF.